A selection of T cell receptor beta chains follows, all from one sample in a study of cytomegalovirus exposure and HLA in healthy donors. The method was immunoSEQ multiplex PCR; TCRdb's version includes in-frame clones alone and lacks a portion of them. The sample shows about 130,000 clones, more than 75% of them seen only once. Sequencing was performed on PBMCs. The receptors originated from a male donor in good health and CMV-seronegative. Each CDR3 is given with its conserved first and last residue. The D gene is left open where the match is weak. Rows may omit the clone size; those that give it use once, few, many or a size class.

few	TRBV28	-	TRBJ2-3	CASPPLGGAPTDTQYF	TGTGCCAGTCCGCCCCTTGGGGGGGCTCCGACAGATACGCAGTATTTT
-	TRBV5-1	-	TRBJ2-5	CASSLAVGGQETQYF	TGCGCCAGCAGCTTGGCCGTCGGAGGGCAAGAGACCCAGTACTTC
-	TRBV21-1	-	TRBJ2-1	CASSKVKRGGPNEQFF	TGTGCCAGCAGCAAAGTCAAGCGGGGGGGCCCGAATGAGCAGTTCTTC
once	TRBV27	TRBD1	TRBJ2-1	CASSPSGTGKNEQFF	TGTGCCAGCAGCCCTTCGGGGACAGGGAAAAATGAGCAGTTCTTC
-	TRBV6-5	-	TRBJ2-7	CASSYSPGANYEQYF	TGTGCCAGCAGTTACTCTCCAGGGGCCAACTACGAGCAGTACTTC
-	TRBV6-5	TRBD2	TRBJ2-1	CASSYSGGGAYNEQFF	TGTGCCAGCAGTTACTCCGGCGGGGGGGCCTACAATGAGCAGTTCTTC
-	TRBV5-6	TRBD1	TRBJ1-1	CASSWDRRGTEAFF	TGTGCCAGCAGCTGGGACAGGAGAGGGACTGAAGCTTTCTTT
-	TRBV5-1	TRBD1	TRBJ2-7	CASSPETGVNEQYF	TGCGCCAGCAGCCCAGAGACAGGGGTAAACGAGCAGTACTTC
-	TRBV6-5	-	TRBJ1-4	CASSYSRQPNEKLFF	TGTGCCAGCAGTTACTCGAGACAGCCTAATGAAAAACTGTTTTTT
-	TRBV7-3	TRBD1	TRBJ1-2	CASSLTGTGPLYGYTF	TGTGCCAGCAGCTTAACGGGGACAGGGCCCCTCTATGGCTACACCTTC
-	TRBV6-5	-	TRBJ1-6	CASSYRVGGNSPLHF	TGTGCCAGCAGTTACAGAGTGGGGGGAAATTCACCCCTCCACTTT
-	TRBV27	TRBD1	TRBJ1-5	CASSFTGGGNQPQHF	TGTGCCAGCAGTTTTACAGGGGGCGGCAATCAGCCCCAGCATTTT
once	TRBV2	TRBD2	TRBJ2-1	CASRLAGGTHNEQFF	TGTGCCAGCCGATTAGCGGGGGGCACTCACAATGAGCAGTTCTTC
-	TRBV5-4	-	TRBJ1-1	CASSLDAGMNTEAFF	TGTGCCAGCAGCTTGGATGCGGGCATGAACACTGAAGCTTTCTTT
-	TRBV29-1	TRBD1	TRBJ1-5	CSVGDRGGNQPQHF	TGCAGCGTGGGGGACAGGGGGGGCAATCAGCCCCAGCATTTT
-	TRBV9	TRBD2	TRBJ2-3	CASSVATSGGANTQYF	TGTGCCAGCAGCGTAGCTACTAGCGGGGGGGCCAATACGCAGTATTTT
-	TRBV7-6	-	TRBJ1-1	CASSPPGFTEAFF	TGTGCCAGCAGCCCCCCGGGGTTCACTGAAGCTTTCTTT
few	TRBV6-5	TRBD2	TRBJ2-3	CASSGVAGVTDTQYF	TGTGCCAGCAGTGGCGTGGCGGGAGTCACAGATACGCAGTATTTT
-	TRBV27	TRBD1	TRBJ2-2	CASTRTGALNTGELFF	TGTGCCAGCACCCGGACAGGGGCCCTGAACACCGGGGAGCTGTTTTTT
-	TRBV6-1	TRBD2	TRBJ2-7	CASSDPSGVSYEQYF	TGTGCCAGCAGTGACCCTAGCGGGGTTTCCTACGAGCAGTACTTC
few	TRBV6-5	TRBD1	TRBJ1-4	CASSRDRTGKLFF	TGTGCCAGCAGTCGGGACAGGACTGGAAAACTGTTTTTT
-	TRBV18	TRBD1	TRBJ2-7	CASSVGQGALNEQYF	TGTGCCAGCTCAGTGGGACAGGGGGCGCTCAACGAGCAGTACTTC
-	TRBV29-1	TRBD2	TRBJ2-5	CSVNPRGLAGGQETQYF	TGCAGCGTTAACCCTCGTGGGCTAGCGGGGGGCCAAGAGACCCAGTACTTC